This TCR beta chain was profiled in a study of blood T cell repertoires in COVID-19. The overall study: Sites in the United States, Italy and Spain provided acute and convalescent COVID-19 samples. Sources were T cells, B-cell-depleted T cells, or PBMCs; the material itself was cDNA or gDNA.

The CDR3 totals 14 residues. V lost 0 bases and J lost 8, with 13 bases in between. CDR1 and CDR2 from the germline V gene are SGHAT and FQNNGV. In the authors' methods: Reference gene primer amplification gave estimated nucleated cell counts. Assay: immunoSEQ multiplex PCR; the TCRdb copy retains only in-frame clones and omits some. The V and J calls and the clone size are those of that table, but D and trimming were determined from the DNA. The sample yields 200,000 to 250,000 clones, roughly 86% seen once. The V call is TRBV11-2, the J call TRBJ1-2; TRBD1 is a possible D gene (6 bases). The sequence derives from a woman between 50 and 59 years old with active or convalescent COVID-19. The sample comprised peripheral blood. As DNA, the CDR3 is TGTGCCAGCAGCTTAGAGACAGGCACTTACGGCTACACCTTC. It yields the protein CASSLETGTYGYTF.